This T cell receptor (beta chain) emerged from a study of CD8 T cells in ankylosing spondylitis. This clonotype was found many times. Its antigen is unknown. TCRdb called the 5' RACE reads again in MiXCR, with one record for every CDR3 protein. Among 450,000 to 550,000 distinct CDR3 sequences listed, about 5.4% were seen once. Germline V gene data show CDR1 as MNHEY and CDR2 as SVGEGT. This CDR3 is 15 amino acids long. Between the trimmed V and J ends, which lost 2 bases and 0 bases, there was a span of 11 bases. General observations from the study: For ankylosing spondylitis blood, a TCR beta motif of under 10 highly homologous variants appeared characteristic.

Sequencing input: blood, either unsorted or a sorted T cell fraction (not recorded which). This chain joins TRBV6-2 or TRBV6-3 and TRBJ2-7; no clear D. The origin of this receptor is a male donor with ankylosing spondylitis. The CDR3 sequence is CASSYGVDYSYEQYF. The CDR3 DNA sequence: TGTGCCAGCAGTTACGGCGTCGATTACTCCTACGAGCAGTACTTC.